This TCR beta chain was obtained from a study of cytomegalovirus exposure and HLA in healthy donors. A note on this clone: Antigen specificity is unknown.

PCR was performed using 60 Vbeta and 13 Jbeta primers. The table came from immunoSEQ multiplex PCR; TCRdb's copy has only in-frame clones and leaves some out. This sample has some 100,000 clones, with less than 80% found just once. The ends were cut back, 3 bases at V and 3 bases at J, with 15 bases in the middle. This CDR3 is 16 amino acids long. Germline CDR1 MDHEN, CDR2 SYDVKM. Study results and caveats: Clonal expansion was found to be greater in HLA-associated TCR beta chains than in equally common others in a later analysis. Later on, a genetic analysis was performed. It linked a missense variant in DCLRE1C with V- and J-gene trimming of TCR beta. Later on, an analysis found that several of the most significant clusters appeared to be linked to common viral pathogens, which included parvovirus B19.

The gene calls are TRBV28 and TRBJ1-5; D remains ambiguous. The sample was PBMCs. The receptor was isolated from a man between 35 and 55 years old in good health and CMV-seronegative. The CDR3: CASSFLDAGVNQPQHF. The CDR3 DNA reads TGTGCCAGCAGTTTCTTAGATGCTGGAGTCAATCAGCCCCAGCATTTT.